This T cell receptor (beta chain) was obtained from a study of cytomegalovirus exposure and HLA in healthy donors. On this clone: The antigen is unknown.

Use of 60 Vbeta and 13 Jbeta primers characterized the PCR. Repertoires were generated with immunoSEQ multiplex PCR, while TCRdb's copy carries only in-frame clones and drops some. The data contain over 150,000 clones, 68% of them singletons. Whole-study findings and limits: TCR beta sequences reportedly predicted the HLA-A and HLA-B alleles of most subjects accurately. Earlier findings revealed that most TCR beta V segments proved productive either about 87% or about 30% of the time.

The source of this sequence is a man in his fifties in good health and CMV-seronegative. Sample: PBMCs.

In nucleotides, the CDR3 is TGTGCCAGCAGTGCCCCCAGGGGGTCTTTCTACGAGCAGTACTTC. Translated: CASSAPRGSFYEQYF. The chain links TRBV2 to TRBJ2-7; 7 bases line up with TRBD1. The CDR3 sequence is 15 residues long. With V trimmed by 4 bases and J by 3 bases, 9 bases remained unmatched. CDR1 and CDR2 (germline): SNHLY, FYNNEI.